This T cell receptor (beta chain) was recorded in a study of lymphopenia after photon versus proton radiotherapy. This CDR3 region has 14 residues. Germline V gene lookup returns CDR1 PRHDT and CDR2 FYEKMQ (reference sequence). V lost 0 bases and J 8 bases, leaving 13 bases between the germline ends. Only in-frame clones appear in the TCRdb table, and some are missing; sequencing was by immunoSEQ multiplex PCR. The sample includes more than 20,000 clones, 75% to 90% seen only once; the top ten take roughly 5.4%. The TCR was taken from a man aged 25-45 years with gastric cancer. The genes are TRBV13 and TRBJ1-2; the D is unclear. Sequencing used peripheral blood, obtained from a patient treated with photon-based radiotherapy. As DNA, the CDR3 is TGTGCCAGCAGCTTAGGTAACGGACTATGGGGCTACACCTTC. This sequence encodes CASSLGNGLWGYTF.